This TCR beta chain was sequenced during a study of T-cell memory formation after mild COVID-19. Study-level results: Some responding clones appeared in pre-infection memory, suggesting cross-reactive memory joined.

Comment on this clonotype: Antigen: not known.

MiXCR, applied by TCRdb to the 5' RACE reads, yields one record per CDR3 protein. The sample carries around 310,000 distinct CDR3 sequences, around a sixth recorded once. The receptor comes from a young man who had mild COVID-19 (a few samples of this study predate the infection). Cell type and time point are not known. Sequenced input: PBMCs or a T cell subset sorted from them (not recorded which).

The CDR3 sequence is CASSYEYTDTQYF. CDR3 nucleotide sequence: TGTGCCAGCAGTTACGAGTACACAGATACGCAGTATTTT. This chain links TRBV6-4 with TRBJ2-3, with unresolved D. V was cut by 5 bases and J by 2 bases, with 8 bases left in between. Germline assignment: CDR1 MRHNA and CDR2 SNTAGT. The CDR3 is made up of 13 amino acids.